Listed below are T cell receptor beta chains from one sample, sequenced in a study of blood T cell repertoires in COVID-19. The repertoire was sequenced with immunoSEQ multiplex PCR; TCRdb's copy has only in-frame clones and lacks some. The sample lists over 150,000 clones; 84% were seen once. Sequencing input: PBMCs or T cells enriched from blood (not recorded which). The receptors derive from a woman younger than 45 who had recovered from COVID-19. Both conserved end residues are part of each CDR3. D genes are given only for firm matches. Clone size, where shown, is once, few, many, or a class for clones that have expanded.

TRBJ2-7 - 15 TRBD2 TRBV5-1 TGCGCCAGCAGCCGGACTAGCGGGAGTCCCTACGAGCAGTACTTC CASSRTSGSPYEQYF
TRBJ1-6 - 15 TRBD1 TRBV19 TGTGCCAGTAGTAAGACCGGGACAGAGAATTCACCCCTCCACTTT CASSKTGTENSPLHF
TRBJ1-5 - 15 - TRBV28 TGTGCCAGCAGTGACTACGAATACGGTGGTCAGCCCCAGCATTTT CASSDYEYGGQPQHF
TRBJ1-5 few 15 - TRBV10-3 TGTGCCATCAGTGAAGACGGAGGAGGGAATCAGCCCCAGCATTTT CAISEDGGGNQPQHF
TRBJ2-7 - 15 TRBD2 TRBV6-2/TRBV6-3 TGTGCCAGCAGTTATGGTCTAGCGGGAGCCTACGAGCAGTACTTC CASSYGLAGAYEQYF
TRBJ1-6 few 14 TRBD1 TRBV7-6 TGTGCCAGCAGGGGACAGGATTATAATTCACCCCTCCACTTT CASRGQDYNSPLHF
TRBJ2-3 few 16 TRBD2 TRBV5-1 TGCGCCAGCAAGCACGGACTAGCGACCGCTACAGATACGCAGTATTTT CASKHGLATATDTQYF
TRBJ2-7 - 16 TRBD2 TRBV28 TGTGCCAGCAGTTTCGGGACTAGCGGGAGCTCCTACGAGCAGTACTTC CASSFGTSGSSYEQYF
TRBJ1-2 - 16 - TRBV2 TGTGCCAGCAGTGAAGCGCTTCGCTCCCGCCAGTATGGCTACACCTTC CASSEALRSRQYGYTF
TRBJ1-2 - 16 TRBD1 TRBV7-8 TGTGCCAGCAGCCCCGGGGTTCAGGGGGCCGGCTATGGCTACACCTTC CASSPGVQGAGYGYTF
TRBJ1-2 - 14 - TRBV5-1 TGCGCCAGCAGCTTGGATCTGAGCACCTATGGCTACACCTTC CASSLDLSTYGYTF
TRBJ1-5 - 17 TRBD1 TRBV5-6 TGTGCCAGCAGCTTGGCGGGGGCAGGGGGCCCTAGTCAGCCCCAGCATTTT CASSLAGAGGPSQPQHF
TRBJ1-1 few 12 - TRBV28 TGTGCCAGCAGCTTTTACCAGGGGGAAGCTTTCTTT CASSFYQGEAFF
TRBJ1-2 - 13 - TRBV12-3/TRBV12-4 TGTGCCAGCAGCTTACAGGGCCTCTATGGCTACACCTTC CASSLQGLYGYTF
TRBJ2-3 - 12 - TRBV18 TGTGCCAGCTCACCCCTAGAAAACACGCAGTATTTT CASSPLENTQYF
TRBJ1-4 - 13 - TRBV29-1 TGCAGCGTTCGCCGACAGACTAATGAAAAACTGTTTTTT CSVRRQTNEKLFF
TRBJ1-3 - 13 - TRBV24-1 TGTGCCACCAGTGGTGCGGGTGGAAACACCATATATTTT CATSGAGGNTIYF
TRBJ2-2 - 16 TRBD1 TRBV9 TGTGCCAGCAGCGTAGTGACAGGGGGGAACACCGGGGAGCTGTTTTTT CASSVVTGGNTGELFF
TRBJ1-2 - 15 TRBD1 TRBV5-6 TGTGCCAGCAGCCGACAGGGGGCGCAAAACTATGGCTACACCTTC CASSRQGAQNYGYTF
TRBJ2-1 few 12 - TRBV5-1 TGCGCCAGCAGAAAAACGGGAGACGAGCAGTTCTTC CASRKTGDEQFF
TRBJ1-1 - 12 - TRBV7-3 TGTGCCAGCAGCTTAACAGGAGCCGAAGCTTTCTTT CASSLTGAEAFF
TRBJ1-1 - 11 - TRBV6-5 TGTGCCAGCACCCGTAACACTGAAGCTTTCTTT CASTRNTEAFF
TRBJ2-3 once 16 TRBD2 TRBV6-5 TGTGCCAGCAGTTCGGGACTAGCGGGATGGGAAGATACGCAGTATTTT CASSSGLAGWEDTQYF
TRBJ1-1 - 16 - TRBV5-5 TGTGCCAGCAGCTTATCGACGGGGAATTGGGGCACTGAAGCTTTCTTT CASSLSTGNWGTEAFF
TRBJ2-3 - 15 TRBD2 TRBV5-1 TGCGCCAGCACTCCGGCGGGGGGCCGCACAGATACGCAGTATTTT CASTPAGGRTDTQYF
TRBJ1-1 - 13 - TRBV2 TGTGCCAGCATGGACACGAGAAACACTGAAGCTTTCTTT CASMDTRNTEAFF
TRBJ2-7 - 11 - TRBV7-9 TGTGCCAGCAGCTGGAGTTACGAGCAGTACTTC CASSWSYEQYF
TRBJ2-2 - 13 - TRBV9 TGTGCCAGCAGCCCCAGACTCGCCGGGGAGCTGTTTTTT CASSPRLAGELFF
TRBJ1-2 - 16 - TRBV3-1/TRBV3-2 TGTGCCAGCAGCCGCCGAGGGGGTCGGGTTAACTATGGCTACACCTTC CASSRRGGRVNYGYTF
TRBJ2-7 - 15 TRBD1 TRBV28 TGTGCCAGCAGCCAGCGCGGACAGGGGAAGAACGAGCAGTACTTC CASSQRGQGKNEQYF
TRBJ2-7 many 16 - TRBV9 TGTGCCAGCAGCGTAGGTGCCAGGGATCGGGTGGACGAGCAGTACTTC CASSVGARDRVDEQYF
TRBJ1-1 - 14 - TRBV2 TGTGCCAGCAGGGCGGAGGGATATGGAACTGAAGCTTTCTTT CASRAEGYGTEAFF
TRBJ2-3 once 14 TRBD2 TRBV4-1 TGCGCCAGCAGCCAAGTAGCGGGAGTTGCTACGCAGTATTTT CASSQVAGVATQYF
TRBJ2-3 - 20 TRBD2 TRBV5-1 TGCGCCAGCAGCTTTACAGGGACTAGCGGGGGAGGACCGTCCAGGGATACGCAGTATTTT CASSFTGTSGGGPSRDTQYF
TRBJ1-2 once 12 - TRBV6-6 TGTGCCAGCAGTTCCGGGAACTATGGCTACACCTTC CASSSGNYGYTF
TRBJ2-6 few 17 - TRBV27 TGTGCCAGCAGTTTTCTGCGGGGCTCCTCTGGGGCCAACGTCCTGACTTTC CASSFLRGSSGANVLTF
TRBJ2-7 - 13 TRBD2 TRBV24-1 TGTGCCACCAGTACGGGGACTAGCGGGAGTCTGTACTTC CATSTGTSGSLYF